The source of this T cell receptor beta chain is a study of response to subunit inactivated influenza vaccine (dated by TCRdb to 2016 to 2018). As for the study more broadly: The study used deep quantitative T cell receptor repertoire profiling to track responses to a trivalent subunit inactivated influenza vaccine. What the study reported, not specific to this receptor: The authors suggested that each seasonal influenza vaccination may recruit only a limited number of new T cells.

This clonotype was observed a handful of times. Its antigen specificity is not known. No much larger clone exists at a distance of one base, and base qualities are not known. This sample's time point label indicates: more than 35 days after influenza vaccine administration. The receptor library was made with RT-PCR. The instrument was an Illumina HiSeq 2500. Starting from the raw public reads, TCRdb applied fastp trimming at Q25, assembled clones with MiXCR and retained in-frame beta chains. Entries that share a CDR3 protein sequence are merged under the most common genes and DNA. Here the sample has some 500,000 distinct CDR3 sequences; 10% to 15% occur a single time. About an eighth of the sample rests with the top ten. This TCR was sampled from a man aged 45-65 years who received an inactivated influenza vaccine. Donor details come from another sample of the same person, matched by shared clones. This sample comprised PBMCs from blood, obtained around seven weeks after vaccination.

The CDR3 corresponds to CATSDPKQGTGQPQHF. At the DNA level, the sequence is TGTGCCACCAGTGACCCGAAACAGGGGACCGGGCAGCCCCAGCATTTT. Here the chain combines TRBV24-1 and TRBJ1-5, and 7 junction bases match TRBD1. Inclusive of the bounding cysteine and phenylalanine, the CDR3 is 16 residues long. Of all the DNA, just the CDR3 is kept, 48 bases in frame from base 1. Ends trimmed: V by 4 bases, J by 7 bases; bases unmatched to a gene: 12. The germline V gene sets CDR1 to KGHDR and CDR2 to SFDVKD.